This T cell receptor beta chain was recorded in a study of early T cells in non-severe SARS-CoV-2 infection. Whole-study results and caveats: VDJdb matching skewed toward anti-spike CD8 responses, missing private and CD4 specificities.

The CDR3 loop spans 13 amino acids. Trimming cost V 10 bases and J 4 bases, with 15 bases left between them. Germline loops: CDR1 SGHTA, CDR2 FQGNSA. The table lists this clonotype with many counts. Antigen specificity is unknown. TCRdb processed the 5' RACE reads anew with MiXCR; each CDR3 protein has one entry. This table holds around 60,000 distinct CDR3 sequences, roughly 12% found once. This TCR came from an adult who was a healthcare worker with PCR-confirmed SARS-CoV-2 infection or an uninfected control (not recorded which). The rearrangement joins TRBV7-2 to TRBJ2-3; D is uncertain. Source: whole blood, taken at baseline. As DNA, the CDR3 is TGTGCCACCTCGTTCGCCTACGCAGATACGCAGTATTTT. Its protein is CATSFAYADTQYF.